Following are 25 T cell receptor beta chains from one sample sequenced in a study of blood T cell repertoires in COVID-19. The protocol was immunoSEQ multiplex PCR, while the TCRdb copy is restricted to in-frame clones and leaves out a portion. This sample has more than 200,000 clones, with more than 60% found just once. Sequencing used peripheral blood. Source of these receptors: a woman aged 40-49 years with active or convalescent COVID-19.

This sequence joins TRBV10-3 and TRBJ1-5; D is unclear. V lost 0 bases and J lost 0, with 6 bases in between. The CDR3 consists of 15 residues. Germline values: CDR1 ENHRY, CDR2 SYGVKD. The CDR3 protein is CAISESRNSNQPQHF. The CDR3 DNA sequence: TGTGCCATCAGTGAGTCCAGAAATAGCAATCAGCCCCAGCATTTT.

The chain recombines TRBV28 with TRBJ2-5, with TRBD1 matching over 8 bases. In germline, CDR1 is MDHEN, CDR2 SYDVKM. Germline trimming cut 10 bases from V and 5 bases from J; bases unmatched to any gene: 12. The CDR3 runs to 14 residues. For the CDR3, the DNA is TGTGCCACCCGGCGGAGACAGGGGCAGGAGACCCAGTACTTC. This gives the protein CATRRRQGQETQYF.

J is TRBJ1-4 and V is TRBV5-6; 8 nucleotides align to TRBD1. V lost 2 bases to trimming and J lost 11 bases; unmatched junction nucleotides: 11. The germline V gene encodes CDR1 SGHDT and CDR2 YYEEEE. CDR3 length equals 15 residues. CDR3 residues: CASSFRTGSGEKLFF. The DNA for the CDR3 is TGTGCCAGCAGCTTCCGGACAGGGTCAGGAGAGAAACTGTTTTTT. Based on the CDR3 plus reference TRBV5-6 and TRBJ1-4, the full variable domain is DAGVTQSPTHLIKTRGQQVTLRCSPKSGHDTVSWYQQALGQGPQFIFQYYEEEERQRGNFPDRFSGHQFPNYSSELNVNALLLGDSALYLCASSFRTGSGEKLFFGSGTQLSVL.

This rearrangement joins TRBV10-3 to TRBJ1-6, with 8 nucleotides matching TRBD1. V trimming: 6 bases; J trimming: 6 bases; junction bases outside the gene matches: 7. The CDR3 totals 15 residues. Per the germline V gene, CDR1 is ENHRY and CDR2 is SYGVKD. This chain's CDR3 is CAIRATGTGNSPLHF. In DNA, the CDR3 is TGTGCCATCAGAGCAACCGGGACAGGTAATTCACCCCTCCACTTT.

In DNA, the CDR3 is TGTGCCAGCACCACCGAGGGGGCAGCCTACACCTTC. Its translation is CASTTEGAAYTF. V is TRBV27 and J is TRBJ1-2; 7 nucleotides align to TRBD1. The CDR3 loop spans 12 amino acids. Germline CDR1 MNHEY, CDR2 SMNVEV (reference sequence). Trimming cost V 7 bases and J 10 bases; bases outside gene matches: 9.

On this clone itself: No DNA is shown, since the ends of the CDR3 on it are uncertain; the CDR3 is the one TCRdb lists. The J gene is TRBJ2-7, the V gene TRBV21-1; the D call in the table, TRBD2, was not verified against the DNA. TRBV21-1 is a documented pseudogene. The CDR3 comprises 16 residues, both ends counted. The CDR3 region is CASSKAVAGGAYEQYF.

CDR3 sequence reads: CASRTQTDLNTEAFF. CDR3 DNA sequence: TGTGCCAGCAGAACCCAGACAGACCTGAACACTGAAGCTTTCTTT. The gene calls are TRBV6-5 and TRBJ1-1; D is possibly TRBD1 (5 bases). Germline V gene lookup returns CDR1 MNHEY and CDR2 SVGAGI. The CDR3 is 15 amino acids. Trimming removed 6 bases from V and 0 bases from J, with 14 bases in between.

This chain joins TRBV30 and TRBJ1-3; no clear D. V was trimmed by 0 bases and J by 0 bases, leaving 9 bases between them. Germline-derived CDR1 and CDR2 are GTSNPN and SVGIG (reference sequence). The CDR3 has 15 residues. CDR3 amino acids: CAWSVRVFSGNTIYF. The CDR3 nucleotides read TGTGCCTGGAGTGTTCGGGTATTCTCTGGAAACACCATATATTTT.

This CDR3 is CASSQPGQLLSYEQYV. The CDR3 nucleotides read TGTGCCAGCAGCCAGCCGGGACAGCTTTTGTCCTACGAGCAGTACGTC. The chain couples TRBV5-8 to TRBJ2-7, with TRBD1 identical over 7 bases. The CDR3 has 16 residues. Per germline, CDR1 SGHTS and CDR2 YDEGEE. The junction had 11 bases not matched to a gene; V was cut back by 4 bases and J by 1 base.

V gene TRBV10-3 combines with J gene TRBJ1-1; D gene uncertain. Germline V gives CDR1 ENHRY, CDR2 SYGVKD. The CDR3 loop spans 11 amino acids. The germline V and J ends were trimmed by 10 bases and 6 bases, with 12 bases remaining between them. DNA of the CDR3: TGTGCCACCAGCACGGGATCTGAAGCTTTCTTT. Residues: CATSTGSEAFF.

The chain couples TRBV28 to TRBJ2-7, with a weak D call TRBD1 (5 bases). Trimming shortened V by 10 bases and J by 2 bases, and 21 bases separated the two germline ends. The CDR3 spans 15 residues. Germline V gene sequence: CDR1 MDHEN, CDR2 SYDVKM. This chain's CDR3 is CATLYRRSGTYEQYV. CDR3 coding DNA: TGTGCCACCCTATACAGGCGATCTGGAACCTACGAGCAGTACGTC.

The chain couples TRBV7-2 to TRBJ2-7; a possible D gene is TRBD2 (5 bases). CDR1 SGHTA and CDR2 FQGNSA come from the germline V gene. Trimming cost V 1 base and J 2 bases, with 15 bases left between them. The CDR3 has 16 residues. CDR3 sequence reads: CASSLDPTGITYEQYF. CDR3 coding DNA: TGTGCCAGCAGCTTAGATCCGACGGGAATAACCTACGAGCAGTACTTC.

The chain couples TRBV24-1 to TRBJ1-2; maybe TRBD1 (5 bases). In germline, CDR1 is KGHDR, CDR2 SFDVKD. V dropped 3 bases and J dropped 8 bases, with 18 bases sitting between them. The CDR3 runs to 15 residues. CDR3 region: CATSDRWGGTGGYTF. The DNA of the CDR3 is TGTGCCACCAGTGATCGATGGGGGGGGACGGGCGGCTACACCTTC.

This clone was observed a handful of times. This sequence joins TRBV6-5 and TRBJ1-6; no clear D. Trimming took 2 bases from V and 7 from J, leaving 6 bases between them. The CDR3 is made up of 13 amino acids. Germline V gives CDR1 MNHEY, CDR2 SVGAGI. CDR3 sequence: CASSYDKNSPLHF. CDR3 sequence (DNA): TGTGCCAGCAGTTACGACAAAAATTCACCCCTCCACTTT.

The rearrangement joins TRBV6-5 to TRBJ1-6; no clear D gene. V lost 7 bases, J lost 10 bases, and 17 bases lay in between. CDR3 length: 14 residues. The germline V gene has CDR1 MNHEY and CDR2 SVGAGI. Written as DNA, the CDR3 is TGTGCCAGCACGAGAAGGGAGACCGGGTCACCCCTCCACTTT. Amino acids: CASTRRETGSPLHF.

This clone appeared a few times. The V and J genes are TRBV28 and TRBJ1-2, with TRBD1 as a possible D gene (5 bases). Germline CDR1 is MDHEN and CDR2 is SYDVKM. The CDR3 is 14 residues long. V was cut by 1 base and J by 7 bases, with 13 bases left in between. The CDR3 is CASSLFQSRGGYTF. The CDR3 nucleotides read TGTGCCAGCAGTTTATTCCAGAGTAGGGGTGGCTACACCTTC.

This chain's CDR3 is CASALGQGITEAFF. In nucleotides, the CDR3 is TGTGCCAGCGCGCTGGGGCAGGGAATCACTGAAGCTTTCTTT. This chain joins TRBV6-6 and TRBJ1-1; D perhaps matches TRBD1 (5 bases). The length of the CDR3 is 14 residues. Germline CDR1 MNHNY, CDR2 SVGAGI (reference sequence). Trimming removed 8 bases from V and 4 bases from J, with 17 bases in between.

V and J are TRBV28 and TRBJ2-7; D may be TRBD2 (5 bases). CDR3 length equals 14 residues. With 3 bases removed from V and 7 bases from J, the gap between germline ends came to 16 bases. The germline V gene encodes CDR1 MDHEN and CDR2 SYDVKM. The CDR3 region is CASSFTGTFQEQYV. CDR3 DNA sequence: TGTGCCAGCAGTTTTACGGGAACTTTTCAAGAGCAGTACGTC.

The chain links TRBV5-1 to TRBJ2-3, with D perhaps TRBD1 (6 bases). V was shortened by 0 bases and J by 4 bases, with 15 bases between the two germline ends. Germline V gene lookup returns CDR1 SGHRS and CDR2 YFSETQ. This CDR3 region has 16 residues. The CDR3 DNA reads TGCGCCAGCAGCTTGGCCGCAGGGGCCTCCTCAGATACGCAGTATTTT. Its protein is CASSLAAGASSDTQYF.

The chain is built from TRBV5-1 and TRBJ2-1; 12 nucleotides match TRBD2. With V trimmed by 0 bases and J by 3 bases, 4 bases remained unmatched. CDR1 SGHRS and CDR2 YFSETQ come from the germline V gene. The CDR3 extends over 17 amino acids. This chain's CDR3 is CASSLVPTSGGYNEQFF. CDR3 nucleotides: TGCGCCAGCAGCTTGGTCCCGACTAGCGGGGGCTACAATGAGCAGTTCTTC. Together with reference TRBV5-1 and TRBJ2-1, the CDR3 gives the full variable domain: KAGVTQTPRYLIKTRGQQVTLSCSPISGHRSVSWYQQTPGQGLQFLFEYFSETQRNKGNFPGRFSGRQFSNSRSEMNVSTLELGDSALYLCASSLVPTSGGYNEQFFGPGTRLTVL.

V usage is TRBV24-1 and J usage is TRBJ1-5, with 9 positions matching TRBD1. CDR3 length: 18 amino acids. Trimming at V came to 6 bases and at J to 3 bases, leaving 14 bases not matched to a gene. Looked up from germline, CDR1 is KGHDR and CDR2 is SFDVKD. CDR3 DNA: TGTGCCACCAGTCTATCAACGACAGGGGGGCCCCACAATCAGCCCCAGCATTTT. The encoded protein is CATSLSTTGGPHNQPQHF.

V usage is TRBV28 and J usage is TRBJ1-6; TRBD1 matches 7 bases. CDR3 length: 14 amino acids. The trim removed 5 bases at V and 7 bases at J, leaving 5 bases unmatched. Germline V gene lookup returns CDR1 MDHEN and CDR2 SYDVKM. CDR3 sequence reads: CASSRTGANSPLHF. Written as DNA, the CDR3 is TGTGCCAGCAGTCGGACAGGAGCCAATTCACCCCTCCACTTT.

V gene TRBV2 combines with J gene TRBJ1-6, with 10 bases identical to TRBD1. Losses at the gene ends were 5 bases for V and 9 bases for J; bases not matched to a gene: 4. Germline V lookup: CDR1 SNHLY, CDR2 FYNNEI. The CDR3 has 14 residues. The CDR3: CASSQGTGVSPLHF. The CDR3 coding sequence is TGTGCCAGCAGTCAGGGGACAGGGGTTTCACCCCTCCACTTT.

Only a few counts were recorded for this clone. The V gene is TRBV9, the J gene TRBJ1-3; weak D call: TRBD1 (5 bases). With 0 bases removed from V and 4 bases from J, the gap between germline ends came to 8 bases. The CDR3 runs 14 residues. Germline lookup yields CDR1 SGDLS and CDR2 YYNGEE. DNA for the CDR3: TGTGCCAGCAGCGTAGCACAGGCGGGAAACACCATATATTTT. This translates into CASSVAQAGNTIYF.

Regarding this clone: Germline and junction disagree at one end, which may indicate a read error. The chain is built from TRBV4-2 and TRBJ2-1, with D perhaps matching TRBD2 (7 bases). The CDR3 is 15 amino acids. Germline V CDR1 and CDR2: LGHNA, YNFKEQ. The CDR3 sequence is CASSQGGLAEPERIF. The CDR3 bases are TGTGCCAGCAGCCAAGGGGGGCTAGCGGAGCCGGAGAGGATCTTC.